The 4 T cell receptor beta chains below come from one sample, sequenced in a study of blood T cell repertoires in COVID-19. Sequencing used immunoSEQ multiplex PCR; TCRdb keeps in-frame clones, though not all of them. The repertoire holds roughly 200,000 clones, approximately 85% seen once, with approximately 11% in the top ten. Sequencing used peripheral blood. Source of these receptors: a human donor with active or convalescent COVID-19. The donor label of this sample is uncertain.

The rearrangement joins TRBV10-1 to TRBJ2-1; 8 bases line up with TRBD2. This CDR3 comprises 15 residues. The V gene end was trimmed by 5 bases and the J gene end by 7 bases; junction bases not matched to a gene: 10. Germline values: CDR1 WNHNN, CDR2 SYGVQD (reference sequence). CDR3 DNA sequence: TGCGCCAGCAGTTCCGATAGCGGGGCCAAGAATGAGCAGTTCTTC. This encodes CASSSDSGAKNEQFF.

V is TRBV7-6 and J is TRBJ2-1; D perhaps matches TRBD2 (7 bases). CDR3 size: 15 residues. Trimming pared 0 bases from V and 9 bases from J, leaving 15 bases between. In germline, CDR1 is SGHVS, CDR2 FNYEAQ. CDR3 DNA: TGTGCCAGCAGCTTAGCGGGGGAGGGGGGGGTTGAGCAGTTCTTC. Translated: CASSLAGEGGVEQFF.

The chain joins TRBV6-5 to TRBJ2-7, with TRBD1 matching 8 bases. This CDR3 is built from 13 residues. V gave up 6 bases and J gave up 7 bases; unmatched junction bases: 8. The germline V gene encodes CDR1 MNHEY and CDR2 SVGAGI. Written as DNA, the CDR3 is TGTGCCAGCAGCCCGGACAGGGCGAGGGAGCAGTACTTC. Protein: CASSPDRAREQYF.

The chain combines TRBV12-3 or TRBV12-4 with TRBJ2-1; D is unclear. There are 11 residues in the CDR3. The germline V and J ends were trimmed by 3 bases and 8 bases, with 5 bases remaining between them. DNA for the CDR3: TGTGCCAGCAGTTTGGCCCATGAGCAGTTCTTC. Protein product: CASSLAHEQFF.